Below, one T cell receptor beta chain is given with its context. Its antigen is as yet unknown. The data originate from a study of spatial heterogeneity in lung cancer. Overall study context: Beta-chain sequences consistently outnumbered alpha-chain sequences in detection. Study results and caveats: More often at tumor resection than at routine follow-up, ubiquitous expanded tumor TCRs were detected in the blood.

The V and J ends lost 3 bases and 2 bases respectively, with 9 bases between them. CDR3 length equals 14 residues. Germline V gives CDR1 MDHEN, CDR2 SYDVKM. Every cDNA TCR molecule received its own unique molecular identifier. TCRdb passed the 5' RACE reads through MiXCR, listing each CDR3 protein once. Among 25,000 to 30,000 distinct CDR3 sequences listed, around 13% were seen once. Time point noted: sample taken at primary tumor resection. Unsorted whole RNA of tumor, nontumor lung or frozen PBMC was sequenced. A total of approximately 77 untreated early-stage non-small cell lung cancer patients served as donors.

This TCR came from a female donor with early-stage non-small cell lung cancer. Here the sequenced sample was PBMCs, taken at surgery. The rearrangement uses TRBV28 and TRBJ2-3; D is perhaps TRBD2 (5 bases). CDR3 amino acids: CASSFGDFTDTQYF. The CDR3 region has the DNA TGTGCCAGCAGTTTCGGGGATTTCACAGATACGCAGTATTTT. The full variable domain, its missing parts supplied by reference TRBV28 and TRBJ2-3, is DVKVTQSSRYLVKRTGEKVFLECVQDMDHENMFWYRQDPGLGLRLIYFSYDVKMKEKGDIPEGYSVSREKKERFSLILESASTNQTSMYLCASSFGDFTDTQYFGPGTRLTVL.